This TCR beta chain was obtained from a study of CD8 T cells in Susac syndrome. Study-level information: Sequencing included Susac syndrome patients, five or six of them with active disease and roughly 8 in remission. When blood was collected, patients with Susac syndrome were therapy-naive, were taking corticosteroids, or were receiving intravenous immunoglobulin alone.

CDR1 and CDR2 (germline): SEHNR, FQNEAQ (reference sequence). CDR3 length: 16 residues. After removal of 5 bases from V and 2 bases from J, the junction contained 9 bases not matched to a gene. The authors sequenced TCR beta from blood CD8+ and CD4+ T cells. Random hexamers were used to reverse transcribe the RNA input (roughly 0.5 to 1 ug). The TCR beta CDR3 was amplified by immunoSEQ multiplex PCR across 54 Vbeta, 13 Jbeta. Via MiXCR, TCRdb re-called the immunoSEQ multiplex PCR reads, giving one row per CDR3 protein. The table includes more than 95,000 distinct CDR3 sequences, around 95% detected once.

Sequenced sample: CD8+ T cells from PBMCs. The sequence came from a human donor with Susac syndrome. This sequence joins TRBV7-9 and TRBJ2-5; 9 positions match TRBD2. The CDR3 bases are TGTGCCAGCAGCCCAGGGGGGACTAGCAGACAAGAGACCCAGTACTTC. Translating it yields CASSPGGTSRQETQYF.